This is a list of T cell receptor beta chains from one sample in a study of blood T cell repertoires in COVID-19. Clones were sequenced by immunoSEQ multiplex PCR, and TCRdb holds only the in-frame ones, with some missing. This sample has a few hundred thousand clones, with about nine tenths found just once. Sequencing used peripheral blood. Receptor source: a woman under 40 with COVID-19, enrolled during active disease. Each CDR3 is given with its conserved first and last residue. Fields, in order: J gene, D gene, clone size, V gene, CDR3 protein, CDR3 DNA. A D gene is named only where the DNA matches it firmly. Clone size is not always given. Where it is, it says once, few, many or a class for expanded clones.

J gene: TRBJ2-7; D gene: TRBD2; clone size: NA; V gene: TRBV5-1; CDR3 protein: CASCSGSGYEQYF; CDR3 DNA: TGCGCCAGCTGTAGCGGGAGCGGCTACGAGCAGTACTTC
J gene: TRBJ1-2; D gene: NA; clone size: few; V gene: TRBV5-1; CDR3 protein: CASSLRVGQGNGYTF; CDR3 DNA: TGCGCCAGCAGCTTGAGGGTCGGGCAGGGAAATGGCTACACCTTC
J gene: TRBJ1-3; D gene: TRBD1; clone size: NA; V gene: TRBV6-5; CDR3 protein: CASSYSTGAGNTIYF; CDR3 DNA: TGTGCCAGCAGTTACTCGACAGGGGCTGGAAACACCATATATTTT
J gene: TRBJ1-1; D gene: NA; clone size: NA; V gene: TRBV7-8; CDR3 protein: CASSLRRTTVLNTEAFF; CDR3 DNA: TGTGCCAGCAGCTTAAGGCGTACGACAGTTTTGAACACTGAAGCTTTCTTT
J gene: TRBJ2-7; D gene: TRBD2; clone size: once; V gene: TRBV6-4; CDR3 protein: CASSDPGLAGGPTYEQYF; CDR3 DNA: TGTGCCAGCAGTGACCCCGGACTAGCGGGAGGACCCACCTACGAGCAGTACTTC
J gene: TRBJ1-5; D gene: NA; clone size: NA; V gene: TRBV7-2; CDR3 protein: CASSLYQGVGQPQHF; CDR3 DNA: TGTGCCAGCAGCTTATATCAGGGCGTGGGCCAGCCCCAGCATTTT
J gene: TRBJ1-6; D gene: NA; clone size: NA; V gene: TRBV7-9; CDR3 protein: CASSARQANSPLHF; CDR3 DNA: TGTGCCAGCAGCGCCCGACAGGCCAATTCACCCCTCCACTTT
J gene: TRBJ1-2; D gene: NA; clone size: NA; V gene: TRBV3-1/TRBV3-2; CDR3 protein: CASSQEEWQVPLYGYTF; CDR3 DNA: TGTGCCAGCAGCCAAGAAGAGTGGCAGGTCCCTCTCTATGGCTACACCTTC
J gene: TRBJ1-1; D gene: TRBD1; clone size: NA; V gene: TRBV28; CDR3 protein: CASSPRQGPTEAFF; CDR3 DNA: TGTGCCAGCAGCCCCCGACAGGGACCCACTGAAGCTTTCTTT
J gene: TRBJ2-1; D gene: TRBD2; clone size: NA; V gene: TRBV28; CDR3 protein: CASSLSYSGRGQFF; CDR3 DNA: TGTGCCAGCAGTTTGTCCTACAGCGGGAGGGGGCAGTTCTTC
J gene: TRBJ1-1; D gene: NA; clone size: NA; V gene: TRBV10-3; CDR3 protein: CAISEQGMNTEAFF; CDR3 DNA: TGTGCCATCAGTGAGCAGGGAATGAACACTGAAGCTTTCTTT
J gene: TRBJ2-7; D gene: TRBD2; clone size: NA; V gene: TRBV7-9; CDR3 protein: CASSPLAGSSYEQYF; CDR3 DNA: TGTGCCAGCAGCCCGTTAGCGGGGAGCTCCTACGAGCAGTACTTC
J gene: TRBJ2-3; D gene: TRBD2; clone size: NA; V gene: TRBV4-1; CDR3 protein: CASSQDLASGDGTDTQYF; CDR3 DNA: TGCGCCAGCAGCCAAGATTTGGCTAGCGGTGATGGCACAGATACGCAGTATTTT
J gene: TRBJ2-2; D gene: TRBD2; clone size: NA; V gene: TRBV2; CDR3 protein: CASSRTSGSTGELFF; CDR3 DNA: TGTGCCAGCAGTCGGACTAGCGGGAGCACCGGGGAGCTGTTTTTT
J gene: TRBJ1-1; D gene: TRBD1; clone size: NA; V gene: TRBV19; CDR3 protein: CASSTGTAANTEAFF; CDR3 DNA: TGTGCCAGTAGCACCGGGACAGCTGCCAACACTGAAGCTTTCTTT
J gene: TRBJ2-7; D gene: NA; clone size: NA; V gene: TRBV11-2; CDR3 protein: CASRRDGYEQYF; CDR3 DNA: TGTGCCAGCAGGAGGGATGGCTACGAGCAGTACTTC
J gene: TRBJ2-5; D gene: NA; clone size: NA; V gene: TRBV24-1; CDR3 protein: CATSDLQGVQETQYF; CDR3 DNA: TGTGCCACCAGTGATTTGCAAGGGGTCCAAGAGACCCAGTACTTC
J gene: TRBJ1-2; D gene: NA; clone size: NA; V gene: TRBV2; CDR3 protein: CASRDDRFFYGYTF; CDR3 DNA: TGTGCCAGCAGGGACGACAGATTTTTCTATGGCTACACCTTC
J gene: TRBJ2-5; D gene: TRBD2; clone size: NA; V gene: TRBV4-2; CDR3 protein: CASSQGSTSGSVQETQYF; CDR3 DNA: TGTGCCAGCAGCCAAGGGAGTACTAGCGGGAGTGTCCAAGAGACCCAGTACTTC
J gene: TRBJ2-5; D gene: TRBD1; clone size: NA; V gene: TRBV24-1; CDR3 protein: CATQDRQGAMETQYF; CDR3 DNA: TGTGCCACCCAAGACAGACAGGGGGCGATGGAGACCCAGTACTTC
J gene: TRBJ2-4; D gene: TRBD1; clone size: few; V gene: TRBV11-2; CDR3 protein: CASSSIQGALAKNIQYF; CDR3 DNA: TGTGCCAGCAGCTCCATCCAGGGGGCACTAGCCAAAAACATTCAGTACTTC
J gene: TRBJ2-5; D gene: TRBD2; clone size: NA; V gene: TRBV7-8; CDR3 protein: CASSSGTAGGWEETQYF; CDR3 DNA: TGTGCCAGCAGCTCCGGCACTGCGGGGGGTTGGGAAGAGACCCAGTACTTC
J gene: TRBJ2-7; D gene: TRBD2; clone size: once; V gene: TRBV7-6; CDR3 protein: CASSRYRGHLAGGTYEQYF; CDR3 DNA: TGTGCCAGCAGCCGATACAGGGGGCATCTAGCGGGAGGCACCTACGAGCAGTACTTC
J gene: TRBJ1-1; D gene: NA; clone size: NA; V gene: TRBV5-8; CDR3 protein: CASSLYLNTEAFF; CDR3 DNA: TGTGCCAGCAGCTTGTATCTGAACACTGAAGCTTTCTTT
J gene: TRBJ2-3; D gene: TRBD1; clone size: NA; V gene: TRBV18; CDR3 protein: CASSHGTGGGTDTQYF; CDR3 DNA: TGTGCCAGCTCACACGGGACAGGGGGAGGCACAGATACGCAGTATTTT
J gene: TRBJ1-1; D gene: TRBD1; clone size: NA; V gene: TRBV2; CDR3 protein: CASSGQGPEAFF; CDR3 DNA: TGTGCCAGCAGTGGACAGGGGCCTGAAGCTTTCTTT
J gene: TRBJ1-1; D gene: NA; clone size: NA; V gene: TRBV2; CDR3 protein: CASNRPTANTEAFF; CDR3 DNA: TGTGCCAGCAACCGTCCGACAGCGAACACTGAAGCTTTCTTT
J gene: TRBJ2-3; D gene: TRBD2; clone size: NA; V gene: TRBV19; CDR3 protein: CASSPLAGGPLSTDTQYF; CDR3 DNA: TGTGCCAGTAGTCCACTAGCGGGAGGCCCCCTCAGCACAGATACGCAGTATTTT
J gene: TRBJ1-5; D gene: TRBD1; clone size: NA; V gene: TRBV29-1; CDR3 protein: CSVAQGDPNQPQHF; CDR3 DNA: TGCAGCGTTGCTCAGGGGGACCCCAATCAGCCCCAGCATTTT
J gene: TRBJ2-3; D gene: NA; clone size: once; V gene: TRBV5-4; CDR3 protein: CASSLGRSTDTQYF; CDR3 DNA: TGTGCCAGCAGCTTGGGGCGGAGCACAGATACGCAGTATTTT
J gene: TRBJ1-2; D gene: NA; clone size: NA; V gene: TRBV5-4; CDR3 protein: CASSLGYRVADYGYTF; CDR3 DNA: TGTGCCAGCAGCTTAGGTTACAGGGTTGCAGACTATGGCTACACCTTC
J gene: TRBJ2-3; D gene: TRBD2; clone size: NA; V gene: TRBV2; CDR3 protein: CASSGLAGADTQYF; CDR3 DNA: TGTGCCAGCAGCGGACTAGCGGGAGCAGATACGCAGTATTTT
J gene: TRBJ1-2; D gene: NA; clone size: NA; V gene: TRBV27; CDR3 protein: CASSTGMSKVYGYTF; CDR3 DNA: TGTGCCAGCAGTACCGGGATGTCGAAAGTCTATGGCTACACCTTC
J gene: TRBJ1-1; D gene: TRBD1; clone size: NA; V gene: TRBV6-5; CDR3 protein: CASSYGAGGTEAFF; CDR3 DNA: TGTGCCAGCAGTTACGGTGCAGGGGGCACTGAAGCTTTCTTT
J gene: TRBJ1-4; D gene: NA; clone size: once; V gene: TRBV19; CDR3 protein: CASTSLNEKLFF; CDR3 DNA: TGTGCCAGTACCAGTCTTAATGAAAAACTGTTTTTT
J gene: TRBJ2-1; D gene: TRBD2; clone size: NA; V gene: TRBV28; CDR3 protein: CASRGGLAGVGNEQFF; CDR3 DNA: TGTGCCAGCAGAGGGGGACTAGCGGGAGTTGGCAATGAGCAGTTCTTC
J gene: TRBJ1-1; D gene: NA; clone size: once; V gene: TRBV28; CDR3 protein: CASSWGGALLEAFF; CDR3 DNA: TGTGCCAGCAGCTGGGGAGGGGCGCTTTTAGAAGCTTTCTTT